Presented here are 16 T cell receptor beta chains from one specimen sequenced in a study of long-term antiretroviral therapy in people with HIV. With survey level as its setting, the immunoSEQ assay was v3.0. The method was immunoSEQ multiplex PCR; TCRdb's version includes in-frame clones alone and lacks a portion of them. The table has 20,000 to 30,000 clones, 80% to 90% seen once; the top ten hold around a sixth. The material was unsorted PBMCs, obtained 1.2 years after starting antiretroviral therapy. These receptors all stem from a man aged 45 to 65 with HIV.

The chain is built from TRBV5-1 and TRBJ2-7, with TRBD1 identical over 9 bases. V lost 1 base, J lost 4 bases, and 9 bases stayed unmatched. This CDR3 region has 16 residues. The germline V gene encodes CDR1 SGHRS and CDR2 YFSETQ. The CDR3 sequence is CASSLHWDRESYEQYF. The CDR3 DNA reads TGCGCCAGCAGCTTGCACTGGGACAGGGAGTCTTACGAGCAGTACTTC.

This chain links TRBV5-6 with TRBJ1-4, with TRBD1 as a possible D gene (5 bases). CDR3 length equals 15 residues. Germline lookup yields CDR1 SGHDT and CDR2 YYEEEE. V gave up 3 bases and J gave up 5 bases, with 14 bases separating them. The CDR3 loop is CASSYMGVRNEKLFF. As DNA, the CDR3 is TGTGCCAGCAGCTACATGGGGGTCCGAAATGAAAAACTGTTTTTT.

This clone has a single count. The rearrangement links TRBV18 to TRBJ1-2; 7 bases align to TRBD1. CDR1 and CDR2 from the germline V gene are KGHSH and LQKENI. Trimming at V came to 3 bases and at J to 3 bases, leaving 1 base not matched to a gene. The CDR3 contains 13 residues. This chain's CDR3 is CASSPGTDYGYTF. The CDR3 DNA sequence: TGTGCCAGCTCACCTGGGACAGACTATGGCTACACCTTC.

The CDR3 reads CASSARGGQNTGELFF. Here the CDR3 DNA reads TGTGCCAGCAGCGCAAGAGGGGGACAAAACACCGGGGAGCTGTTTTTT. J is TRBJ2-2 and V is TRBV9, with D perhaps TRBD1 (6 bases). V shed 3 bases and J shed 2 bases, with 14 bases lying between them. The length of the CDR3 is 16 residues. Germline lookup yields CDR1 SGDLS and CDR2 YYNGEE. Supplemented by reference TRBV9 and TRBJ2-2, the full variable domain reads DSGVTQTPKHLITATGQRVTLRCSPRSGDLSVYWYQQSLDQGLQFLIQYYNGEERAKGNILERFSAQQFPDLHSELNLSSLELGDSALYFCASSARGGQNTGELFFGEGSRLTVL.

The J gene is TRBJ1-5, the V gene TRBV6-1; maybe TRBD1 (5 bases). Germline V gene data show CDR1 as MNHNS and CDR2 as SASEGT. V was cut by 7 bases and J by 7 bases, with 20 bases left in between. The CDR3 consists of 15 residues. CDR3 nucleotide sequence: TGTGCCAGCACCCCCCGGGGAGGGGAACGACAGCCCCAGCATTTT. Translated: CASTPRGGERQPQHF.

The genes are TRBV29-1 and TRBJ1-1; D is uncertain. V lost 6 bases and J lost 1, with 9 bases in between. From germline, CDR1 is SQVTM and CDR2 ANQGSEA. The CDR3 consists of 12 residues. The chain's CDR3 is CSVKDGNTEAFF. DNA for the CDR3: TGCAGCGTCAAAGACGGGAACACTGAAGCTTTCTTT.

The chain links TRBV7-3 to TRBJ2-7; D tentatively fits TRBD1 or TRBD2 (5 bases each). Germline lookup yields CDR1 SGHTA and CDR2 FQGTGA. The CDR3 totals 13 residues. V was clipped by 5 bases and J by 4 bases, with 12 bases between them. The CDR3 sequence: CASSPGTVYEQYF. CDR3 DNA: TGTGCCAGCAGCCCAGGGACGGTATACGAGCAGTACTTC.

This chain connects TRBV10-3 to TRBJ1-1; D call uncertain. The length of the CDR3 is 13 residues. In germline, CDR1 is ENHRY, CDR2 SYGVKD. The V and J ends lost 4 bases and 2 bases respectively, with 8 bases between them. The CDR3 sequence is CAISGVINTEAFF. The CDR3 nucleotides are TGTGCCATCAGTGGAGTGATCAACACTGAAGCTTTCTTT.

The table lists this clone with a few counts. The V and J genes are TRBV27 and TRBJ2-7; 7 bases are shared with TRBD1. Germline V gene data show CDR1 as MNHEY and CDR2 as SMNVEV (reference sequence). V shed 5 bases and J 6 bases; nucleotides not matched to a gene: 1. This CDR3 is 11 amino acids long. CDR3 amino acids: CASSTGVEQYF. The CDR3 DNA reads TGTGCCAGCAGTACAGGGGTCGAGCAGTACTTC.

J is TRBJ1-3 and V is TRBV7-6, with 7 bases that match TRBD1. V shed 5 bases and J 0 bases; nucleotides not matched to a gene: 4. Germline CDR1 SGHVS, CDR2 FNYEAQ. This CDR3 has 15 residues. CDR3: CASSPGGFSGNTIYF. The CDR3 DNA reads as TGTGCCAGCAGCCCAGGGGGTTTCTCTGGAAACACCATATATTTT.

The V and J genes are TRBV28 and TRBJ2-5; 11 bases agree with TRBD1. This CDR3 has 16 amino acids. Germline V lookup: CDR1 MDHEN, CDR2 SYDVKM. V lost 5 bases, J lost 5 bases, and 10 bases stayed unmatched. CDR3 region: CASSPRTGGERETQYF. CDR3 DNA sequence: TGTGCCAGCAGTCCCAGGACAGGGGGCGAGAGGGAGACCCAGTACTTC.

V is TRBV6-5 and J is TRBJ1-2; 7 bases are shared with TRBD1. J lost 2 bases, V lost 2 bases, and 2 bases had no gene match. There are 14 residues in the CDR3. In germline, CDR1 is MNHEY, CDR2 SVGAGI. CDR3 in amino acids: CASSYRDRNYGYTF. As DNA, the CDR3 is TGTGCCAGCAGTTACCGGGACAGAAACTATGGCTACACCTTC.

The chain links TRBV30 to TRBJ2-3; 8 positions match TRBD2. V lost 2 bases to trimming and J lost 6 bases; unmatched junction nucleotides: 10. The CDR3 contains 15 residues. Germline V gene sequence: CDR1 GTSNPN, CDR2 SVGIG (reference sequence). CDR3 protein: CAWSYLAGPGDTQYF. The CDR3 DNA sequence: TGTGCCTGGAGTTACCTAGCGGGCCCCGGGGATACGCAGTATTTT.

The V and J genes are TRBV6-1 and TRBJ1-5; D is perhaps TRBD1 (5 bases). The ends were cut back, 6 bases at V and 3 bases at J, with 9 bases in the middle. Germline CDR1 and CDR2: MNHNS and SASEGT. The CDR3 extends over 13 amino acids. The CDR3 DNA is TGTGCCAGCAGGACAGTGAACAATCAGCCCCAGCATTTT. It specifies CASRTVNNQPQHF.

This sequence joins TRBV11-2 and TRBJ2-1; TRBD1 might be the D (7 bases). Deletions cut 0 bases from V and 0 bases from J, with 21 bases between. CDR1 is SGHAT and CDR2 is FQNNGV in the germline V gene. The CDR3 loop spans 20 amino acids. CDR3 DNA sequence: TGTGCCAGCAGCTTAGAAGGGGGCGAAGCGGGCGGTAGCTCCTACAATGAGCAGTTCTTC. Translated, it gives CASSLEGGEAGGSSYNEQFF. Looking up the rest from reference TRBV11-2 and TRBJ2-1 gives the full variable domain: EAGVAQSPRYKIIEKRQSVAFWCNPISGHATLYWYQQILGQGPKLLIQFQNNGVVDDSQLPKDRFSAERLKGVDSTLKIQPAKLEDSAVYLCASSLEGGEAGGSSYNEQFFGPGTRLTVL.

The V and J genes are TRBV2 and TRBJ1-5, with 8 bases lining up with TRBD1. Germline V gene sequence: CDR1 SNHLY, CDR2 FYNNEI. Trimming took 8 bases from V and 1 from J; bases not matched to a gene: 4. The CDR3 runs 14 residues. The CDR3 sequence is CASAGQGSNQPQHF. CDR3 bases: TGTGCCAGCGCAGGACAGGGCAGCAATCAGCCCCAGCATTTT.